This TCR beta chain is from a study of CD8 T cells in acute hepatitis C reinfection (dated by TCRdb to about 2021). Some background on the complete study: The TCRbeta repertoire of CD8+ T cells specific for the HCV NS3-1073 epitope was profiled during acute infection and after viral clearance. Paired acute and follow-up samples were contributed by four spontaneous resolvers.

The germline V gene sets CDR1 to ENHRY and CDR2 to SYGVKD. Relative to germline, V is 0 bases shorter and J is 0 bases shorter, with 6 bases between their ends. The CDR3 covers 15 residues, taking in both the cysteine and the phenylalanine. Only the CDR3 part of the read is kept: 45 bases, read in frame from the first base. The time point label corresponds to: naive CD8 control sorted from an acute-time-point sample. Enrolled in the Montreal Hepatitis C Cohort (HEPCO) in Canada, the donors were people who inject drugs, and these donors were followed every 3 months. Acute primary HCV infection was defined as a positive HCV RNA or antibody test after a negative test within the previous 24 weeks. Cells were surface stained with CD3, CD8 and CD45RO antibodies, and an aqua fixable dye was used to exclude dead cells. Among the cohort members were 7 or 8 spontaneous resolvers, with spontaneous resolution defined as HCV RNA clearance within 24 weeks. Frozen stocks of peripheral blood mononuclear cells were first thawed, after which negative isolation of CD8+ T cells was carried out using the MACS CD8+ T cell Isolation Kit. Cells were sorted on a BD FACSAria II cell sorter.

The study at large found these results: Because bulk sequencing was performed on the TCRbeta chain only, alphabeta pairing of public clonotypes could not be determined. Diversity in the NS3-1073 specific repertoires was high, and no significant differences in diversity emerged among acute resolver, follow-up resolver and acute chronic samples. Over ten public clonotypes were found regardless of outcome; one public clonotype used V04-02/J02-02. CDR3 sequences shared with other epitopes were rarely observed, and exact matching may have been limited by differing sequencing approaches. Preferential use of the TRBV04 and TRBV06 gene families was observed in all groups, and this preferential usage was not explained by overrepresentation in the naive pool. No follow-up repertoires were available for chronically infected subjects, since NS3-1073 specific cells were too rare to be sorted.

Worth noting for this clone: What antigen it recognizes has not been identified. Qualities for individual bases were not recorded, and no much larger clone is one base off.

Genomic DNA was extracted from the FACS-sorted cells, and the TCRbeta chains were sequenced by the commercial immunoSEQ service. The authors' pipeline ran thus. ImmunoSEQ Analyzer software v3.0 and R v3.5.1 were used to analyze the repertoire data. Only productive rearrangements were analyzed, as sequences containing stop codons or out-of-frame rearrangements were removed. Simpson diversity, Shannon entropy, CDR3 length and nucleotide addition metrics were obtained from the sequencing provider. Clonotypes were grouped by frequency into dominant, sub-dominant, low or lowest abundance categories, and clonotypes below 0.1% were left out of most analyses. A CDR3 amino acid clonotype was called public when found in at least two subjects at a cumulative frequency of at least 0.5%. TCRdb re-hosts the immuneACCESS table, in-frame sequences only. Its copies lack some clones; in the studies checked, an unresolved V gene accounts for under half of them, and the cause for the rest is not known. Clone size and the V and J calls come from that table; the DNA yielded D and trimming. A total of around 36,000 clones appear in this sample, approximately 83% of them only once. The leading ten clones occupy about 10% of the sample.

Recombination joined TRBV10-3 with TRBJ1-3; no D gene is confidently identified. The receptor's source is a woman aged 18-29 years who spontaneously cleared hepatitis C infection. Sequencing was performed on naive CD8+ T cells from PBMCs. What the cell subset or site label conveys for this sample: sorted total naive CD45RO-negative CD8+ T cells. At the DNA level, the sequence is TGTGCCATCAGTGAGTCGAGTCTCTCTGGAAACACCATATATTTT. Its translation reads: CAISESSLSGNTIYF.